This record concerns one T cell receptor beta chain sequence. Which antigen it targets is not known. Qualities for individual bases were not recorded, and no much larger clone is one base off. The CDR3 measures 15 amino acids from cysteine to phenylalanine. The DNA shown is the 45-base CDR3, in frame from base 1. The V end loses 0 bases and the J end loses 1 base, and a stretch of 10 bases separates them. CDR1 and CDR2, looked up from the germline V gene, are SGHRS and YFSETQ. This entry belongs to a study of cytomegalovirus exposure and HLA in healthy donors (dated by TCRdb to the late 2010s). With respect to the entire study: According to an earlier analysis of several hundred of the donors, about 179 million T cells yielded 100 million or so unique TCR beta sequences and about 280 Gb of sequence data. An early release that covered roughly 600 HLA-typed donors contained around 330 gigabases of sequencing data and 75 million to 100 million unique TCR sequences. The genetic ancestry cluster associated with self-reported Caucasian donors included 65% to 90% of the roughly 410 genotyped donors. The study aimed to test whether cataloging public T cell receptors could reveal signatures of past pathogen exposure. The T cell repertoires of 666 subjects were profiled by immunosequencing and related to cytomegalovirus serostatus. A separate validation cohort of over 95 different subjects was used in addition to the roughly 700-subject first cohort. To predict cytomegalovirus infection status, the study brought together high-throughput TCR immunosequencing, statistical association of individual TCRs with disease status, and machine learning. A later analysis re-analyzed previously published TCR beta repertoires from 500 to 700 donors and added high-resolution HLA genotyping to study TCR occurrence patterns. Rather than drawing on any new phenotypic data, the later analysis identified candidate immune exposures from TCR beta sequences and the way those sequences occurred across donors. To decide whether each TCR beta V gene segment behaved as functional or pseudogenic, an earlier analysis of approximately 600 of the donors relied on high-throughput TCR beta sequencing. Donor age, sex, ethnicity and CMV serostatus were collected together with the repertoire data. In a later genetic analysis, genome-wide SNP genotypes for about 55% of the roughly 670 donors were used, and that subset was treated as a discovery cohort. Every repertoire in the discovery cohort had been generated on one and the same sequencing platform. HLA typing included class I and class II loci at four-digit resolution. The number of donors typed differed by locus, with about 629-640 for A, B, C, DRB1 and DQB1, more than 500 for DQA1, 600 to 610 for DPA1, and some 470 for DPB1. Five DR-DQ haplotypes were treated as single units for association and clustering because of strong linkage in the cohort. Among roughly 400 genotyped donors of the cohort, an average of approximately 240,000 unique TCR beta nucleotide sequences were sequenced per donor, around 20% of them non-productive.

The cohort comprised some 730 healthy bone marrow donors. At the time of sampling, all cohort members were nominally healthy, though unrecorded immune exposures were likely present. The donor tested CMV seronegative and was one of the 352 seronegative cohort members. Every donor gave a peripheral blood sample, and the peripheral blood mononuclear cells from that sample were used for TCR beta sequencing. Genomic DNA extraction from the blood cell samples was performed with the Qiagen DNeasy Blood Extraction Kit. The investigation overall reported the following: In a later analysis, HLA-associated TCR beta chains showed more clonal expansion and lower generation probabilities than non-associated chains that were equally common. A cluster of highly shared sequence variants was judged likely to represent a technical artifact of the sequencing pipeline. Because some donors lacked HLA typing at each locus, the association tests relied only on the typed subset. It was suggested by the authors that the approach could potentially be generalized to other disease states and immunological phenotypes. In a later analysis, TCR association rates were found to vary across HLA loci, with the most associated TCRs seen for DRB1 alleles and the fewest for HLA-C alleles. A later genetic analysis associated a missense DCLRE1C variant with V-gene and J-gene trimming of TCR beta chains, and an independent cohort replicated the association. A few of the identified cytomegalovirus-associated TCR beta chains were confirmed in vitro to be specific for cytomegalovirus antigens. A further reported finding was that TCR beta sequences accurately predicted the HLA-A and HLA-B alleles for most subjects in the first cohort. In an earlier analysis of approximately 590 of the donors, most TCR beta V segments were observed in productive rearrangements about 87% or about 30% of the time, broadly matching IMGT annotations. According to a later genetic analysis, donors in an Asian-associated ancestry cluster had fewer N-insertions in productive TCRs than the approximately 710-donor mean. The classifier was reported to diagnose cytomegalovirus status with high specificity and sensitivity in both the original cohort and the validation cohort. The 87-base-pair reads could not distinguish some IMGT-functional V segments, including TRBV6-2 and TRBV6-3, so those segments were excluded. Only TCR beta chains were sequenced in this cohort, and the absence of alpha or paired-chain data limited detectable features. The earlier analysis of approximately 590 of the donors excluded over 15 rarely observed V segments, including chromosome 9 orphons, because counts were too low. A later analysis found that most CMV-associated TCR beta chains appeared HLA-restricted, with HLA associations seemingly driven largely by CMV exposure. While some public TCRs were present in many individuals, most TCR sequences turned up only very rarely across donors. Presence/absence analyses assumed roughly uniform sequencing depth across donors, an assumption that may not hold. CMV serostatus was the only immune exposure information available for the cohort. In the study, roughly 160 TCR beta chains were listed as associated with cytomegalovirus. Strong co-occurrence of HLA alleles, especially DR and DQ, made assigning TCR associations to individual alleles difficult. At a false discovery rate of 0.05, a later analysis linked some 18,000 TCR beta sequences to specific HLA alleles. Linkage disequilibrium might explain the correlated functional status among segregating V segments, but an unknown experimental factor could not be excluded. In a later analysis, several top co-occurrence clusters were reported to appear linked to parvovirus B19, influenza, CMV and Epstein-Barr virus.

Library creation used the immunoSEQ multiplex PCR assay. A mixture of 60 forward primers for TCR Vbeta segments and 13 reverse primers for TCR Jbeta segments was used in the multiplex PCR. A multiplex PCR assay on genomic DNA amplified the CDR3 region of rearranged TCR beta genes. Amplified TCR beta libraries were sequenced as 87-base-pair reads on the Illumina HiSeq System. For the original study's pipeline: Across the roughly 640 repertoires, a later analysis counted around 80 million unique TCR beta chains, around 10 million of which were shared by at least two donors. Raw reads were error-corrected and collapsed into unique sequences with a nearest-neighbor algorithm that merged closely related sequences to remove PCR and sequencing errors. V, D and J gene segments were assigned by aligning CDR3 sequences to IMGT reference sequences. For a sequence to be retained, a match of at least six nucleotides to both a V gene segment and a J gene segment was required. Rearrangements were classified as productive when the CDR3 lacked stop codons and remained in frame with V and J, and all other rearrangements were classified as non-productive. Following IMGT convention, CDR3 was defined as the stretch from the second conserved V-encoded cysteine up to the conserved J-encoded phenylalanine. Sequences without an unambiguous match to a single V gene segment were excluded from the earlier analysis of approximately 560 of the donors. In an earlier analysis of about 590 of the donors, a V segment was called functional when productive rearrangements were above 56.7%, and segregating when the standard deviation between donors exceeded 5%. A statistical classification framework was built for diagnosing cytomegalovirus status from the catalog of TCR beta chain sequences. In a later analysis, V and J genes were assigned by comparing TCR nucleotide sequences against IMGT/GENE-DB human TR gene sequences. Using the TCRdist pipeline, a later analysis assigned CDR3 sequences along with most-parsimonious VDJ recombination scenarios. In a later analysis, each TCR beta chain was defined by its CDR3 amino acid sequence together with its V-gene family, and reads without a unique V-gene family were excluded. As a way to deal with suspected cross-contamination and a sequencing artifact, a later analysis dropped over 550 nucleotide sequences that were highly shared and had low generation probability. A later analysis calculated a clonal expansion index for each public chain from normalized within-repertoire ranks of inferred template counts. In a later analysis, generation probabilities were computed with a VDJ recombination model fitted to out-of-frame rearrangements, and the resulting probabilities were checked against IGoR. A later analysis scored TCR-TCR, TCR-HLA and TCR-CMV co-occurrence with hypergeometric tests, applying a repertoire-size bias correction to TCR pairs. In a later analysis, false discovery rates were estimated by permuting HLA or CMV assignments 20 times. In a later analysis, co-occurring TCRs were grouped using DBSCAN, and TCRdist sequence similarity was added for clustering within HLA-allele-positive subsets. Repertoires with fewer than 30,000 or more than 120,000 public chains were left out of co-occurrence clustering, as were five repertoires with anomalous nucleotide sharing. The immuneACCESS repertoire file appears here via TCRdb, limited to in-frame rearrangements. These files lack a portion of the clones; in checked studies, under half of the deficit traces to unresolved V genes, and the cause of the others is not known. V, J and clone size derive from that table, while D and trimming were established from the DNA sequence. In this sample the table shows 50,000 to 60,000 clones, approximately 78% of which occur a single time. The ten largest clones add up to roughly 1.4% of the sample.

The receptor comes from a female donor in good health and CMV-seronegative. The sequencing input was PBMCs. In this chain, TRBV5-1 is recombined with TRBJ1-1; the D gene remains uncertain. The CDR3 corresponds to CASSLVRRENTEAFF. The DNA reads TGCGCCAGCAGCTTGGTGAGGAGAGAGAACACTGAAGCTTTCTTT.